Following are 26 T cell receptor beta chains from one sample sequenced in a study of post-analysis software for immune sequencing data. The antigens these receptors bind are not known. Whole-study findings and limits: TRBV segments more frequent in patients than in controls numbered five and included TRBV5-6, TRBV5-1 and TRBV20-1.

Unique-molecular-identifier-tagged TCR beta cDNA libraries were used. TCRdb called the PCR reads again in MiXCR, with one record for every CDR3 protein. The repertoire holds hundreds of thousands of distinct CDR3 sequences, around 40% seen once, with roughly 12% in the top ten. The source material was blood. Every receptor here comes from a girl between 5 and 17 years old with multiple sclerosis.

This clonotype was observed a few times. This sequence joins TRBV12-3 or TRBV12-4 and TRBJ1-5; D is unresolved. Trimming took 3 bases from V and 9 from J, leaving 12 bases between them. The CDR3 contains 13 residues. This chain's CDR3 is CASSFRAPGPQHF. The CDR3 DNA follows: TGTGCCAGCAGTTTTCGGGCCCCCGGGCCCCAGCATTTT.

The chain recombines TRBV7-2 with TRBJ2-4, with TRBD2 matching over 13 bases. The better agreement between TRBJ2-5 and the DNA end casts doubt on the J call. The CDR3 is made up of 19 amino acids. From germline, CDR1 is SGHTA and CDR2 FQGNSA. The CDR3 DNA sequence: TGTGCCAGCAGCTCCACCCGAACAGGACTAGCGGGAGTATATGAGACCCAGTACTTC. This codes for CASSSTRTGLAGVYETQYF.

This clonotype was detected a few times. The V and J genes are TRBV20-1 and TRBJ2-7; 10 nucleotides align to TRBD1. Trimming took 0 bases from V and 6 from J; bases not matched to a gene: 11. The germline gives CDR1 DFQATT, CDR2 SNEGSKA (reference sequence). There are 16 residues in the CDR3. The CDR3 DNA reads TGCAGTGCTAGAGACCCGGACAGGGGGAATCGAGTCGAGCAGTACTTC. Encoded protein: CSARDPDRGNRVEQYF.

This clonotype has just a few counts. The rearrangement joins TRBV6-5 to TRBJ2-1; no reliable D call. This CDR3 spans 15 amino acids. V was shortened by 0 bases and J by 6 bases, with 12 bases between the two germline ends. Germline CDR1 reads MNHEY; CDR2 reads SVGAGI. The CDR3 sequence is CASSYSIWTSNEQFF. CDR3 sequence (DNA): TGTGCCAGCAGTTACTCGATTTGGACCTCCAATGAGCAGTTCTTC.

The sample holds a few counts of this clonotype. The gene calls are TRBV14 and TRBJ2-3; weak D call: TRBD1 (6 bases). Trimming removed 4 bases from V and 3 bases from J, with 11 bases in between. This CDR3 has 14 residues. Germline V gene sequence: CDR1 SGHDN, CDR2 FVKESK. The CDR3 loop reads CASSRYRVTDTQYF. The CDR3, as DNA: TGTGCCAGCAGCCGCTACAGGGTTACAGATACGCAGTATTTT.

J is TRBJ2-2 and V is TRBV12-3 or TRBV12-4, with D unresolved. Trimming cost V 6 bases and J 0 bases, with 5 bases left between them. The CDR3 loop spans 13 amino acids. CDR3 sequence: CASRSANTGELFF. The CDR3 DNA sequence: TGTGCCAGCAGGAGCGCGAACACCGGGGAGCTGTTTTTT.

This clonotype occurred a few times. The CDR3 DNA reads TGTGCCAGCAGCGTAAGCGGGACTAGCGTAAATGAGCAGTTCTTC. Translating gives CASSVSGTSVNEQFF. The V and J genes are TRBV9 and TRBJ2-1; 10 bases are a match to TRBD2. The CDR3 runs to 15 residues. Per germline, CDR1 SGDLS and CDR2 YYNGEE. Trimming took 1 base from V and 7 from J; bases not matched to a gene: 5.

The chain carries TRBV10-3 and TRBJ1-2; 11 bases align to TRBD1. Germline V lookup: CDR1 ENHRY, CDR2 SYGVKD. The junction had 4 bases not matched to a gene; V was cut back by 0 bases and J by 7 bases. The CDR3 is made up of 15 amino acids. In nucleotides, the CDR3 is TGTGCCATCAGTGAGTCCGGACAGGGGGCGAGTGGCTACACCTTC. Translated, it gives CAISESGQGASGYTF.

CDR3 protein: CATSRQGNTEAFF. The CDR3 region has the DNA TGTGCCACCTCGAGACAGGGAAATACTGAAGCTTTCTTT. J is TRBJ1-1 and V is TRBV18, with TRBD1 matching 7 bases. Germline V gene data show CDR1 as KGHSH and CDR2 as LQKENI. The V and J ends lost 10 bases and 5 bases, in that order; junction bases with no gene match: 10. The CDR3 consists of 13 residues.

This rearrangement joins TRBV20-1 to TRBJ2-5; 8 bases agree with TRBD2. Matching the DNA end better, TRBJ2-7 makes the J call doubtful. The CDR3 is 13 residues long. Germline V lookup: CDR1 DFQATT, CDR2 SNEGSKA (reference sequence). The CDR3 region has the DNA TGCAGTGCCGCTCTGCGGGAGGCCGGCGAGCAGTACTTC. It translates to CSAALREAGEQYF.

This rearrangement joins TRBV28 to TRBJ2-7; the match to TRBD2 covers 10 bases. The assigned J gene may be wrong: the sequence end matches TRBJ2-5 better. Per germline, CDR1 MDHEN and CDR2 SYDVKM. The CDR3 length is 17 residues. The CDR3 coding sequence is TGTGCCAGCAGTCCCTCAGCTAGCGGGAGAGGCGGGGAGACCCAGTACTTC. It encodes CASSPSASGRGGETQYF.

The chain recombines TRBV9 with TRBJ2-5; tentatively, D is TRBD1 or TRBD2 (5 bases each). With 0 bases removed from V and 11 bases from J, the gap between germline ends came to 17 bases. CDR3 length: 14 amino acids. Germline CDR1 reads SGDLS; CDR2 reads YYNGEE. CDR3: CASSVGGDQYGQYF. In nucleotides, the CDR3 is TGTGCCAGCAGCGTAGGAGGGGATCAATACGGGCAGTACTTC.

This chain links TRBV5-1 with TRBJ2-7; the D is unclear. V shed 3 bases and J shed 6 bases, with 28 bases lying between them. CDR3 size: 18 residues. Germline CDR1 SGHRS, CDR2 YFSETQ. This CDR3 reads CASSSLPTGVVSWVEQYF. CDR3 bases: TGCGCCAGCAGCTCCCTTCCGACTGGCGTGGTATCTTGGGTCGAGCAGTACTTC. Full variable domain (rest looked up from reference TRBV5-1 and TRBJ2-7): KAGVTQTPRYLIKTRGQQVTLSCSPISGHRSVSWYQQTPGQGLQFLFEYFSETQRNKGNFPGRFSGRQFSNSRSEMNVSTLELGDSALYLCASSSLPTGVVSWVEQYFGPGTRLTVT.

The chain is built from TRBV3-1 and TRBJ1-6; TRBD1 is a possible D gene (5 bases). CDR3 length: 14 amino acids. The V and J ends lost 3 bases and 5 bases respectively, with 8 bases between them. Germline V CDR1 and CDR2: LGHDT, YNNKEL (reference sequence). The CDR3 here is CASSHRANNSPLHF. The DNA for the CDR3 is TGTGCCAGCAGCCACAGGGCCAATAATTCACCCCTCCACTTT.

The V and J genes are TRBV7-9 and TRBJ2-5; 8 positions agree with TRBD2. The end of the DNA aligns better with TRBJ2-7, so the J call may be wrong. The CDR3 spans 17 residues. Germline assignment: CDR1 SEHNR and CDR2 FQNEAQ (reference sequence). The CDR3 DNA sequence: TGTGCCAGCAGCTCTCCAAGGGGCTTAGCGGGGCCCTACGAGCAGTACTTC. This sequence encodes CASSSPRGLAGPYEQYF.

The chain is built from TRBV7-3 and TRBJ2-3; D gene unclear. The CDR3 is made up of 14 amino acids. Trimming cost V 7 bases and J 0 bases, with 11 bases left between them. CDR1 SGHTA and CDR2 FQGTGA come from the germline V gene. The CDR3 reads CASKRMGSTDTQYF. CDR3 DNA sequence: TGTGCCAGCAAAAGAATGGGTAGCACAGATACGCAGTATTTT.

V and J are TRBV12-3 or TRBV12-4 and TRBJ2-1; 8 bases map to TRBD2. Trimming at V came to 5 bases and at J to 7 bases, leaving 10 bases not matched to a gene. CDR3 length: 15 residues. As DNA, the CDR3 is TGTGCCAGCAGTCCCCCGAGCGGGAGCAGAAATGAGCAGTTCTTC. Its protein product is CASSPPSGSRNEQFF.

This clonotype was counted at least ten times. The gene calls are TRBV7-3 and TRBJ1-2, with D possibly being TRBD1 (5 bases). V gave up 3 bases and J gave up 4 bases, with 12 bases separating them. The CDR3 runs 14 residues. Germline V lookup: CDR1 SGHTA, CDR2 FQGTGA. The CDR3 sequence: CASSFGTPGYGYTF. CDR3 bases: TGTGCCAGCAGCTTCGGGACCCCGGGCTATGGCTACACCTTC.

The table lists this clonotype with a few counts. The chain recombines TRBV4-3 with TRBJ2-7, with D unclear. Trimming took 3 bases from V and 3 from J, leaving 9 bases between them. Germline V CDR1 and CDR2: LGHNA, YSLEER. The CDR3 has 13 amino acids. The CDR3: CASSQYAGYEQYF. The CDR3, as DNA: TGCGCCAGCAGCCAGTACGCAGGCTACGAGCAGTACTTC.

V gene TRBV4-2 combines with J gene TRBJ2-5; D unclear. Looked up from germline, CDR1 is LGHNA and CDR2 is YNFKEQ. The ends were cut back, 2 bases at V and 11 bases at J, with 12 bases in the middle. This CDR3 is 12 amino acids long. CDR3 sequence (DNA): TGTGCCAGCAGCCAACCGCCATATGAGCAGTACTTC. Encoded protein: CASSQPPYEQYF.

The rearrangement uses TRBV20-1 and TRBJ1-2; D ambiguous. The germline CDR1 and CDR2 sequences are DFQATT and SNEGSKA (reference sequence). CDR3 size: 10 residues. The CDR3 region has the DNA TGCAGGCCCGGCCAAGACGGCTACACCTTC. Residues: CRPGQDGYTF.

This clonotype was observed a handful of times. The chain uses TRBV29-1 and TRBJ1-2; D may be TRBD1 (5 bases). Trimming shortened V by 4 bases and J by 2 bases, and 8 bases separated the two germline ends. This CDR3 contains 12 residues. Germline CDR1 reads SQVTM; CDR2 reads ANQGSEA. The CDR3 is CSVVSGNYGYTF. Written as DNA, the CDR3 is TGCAGCGTTGTCTCAGGGAACTATGGCTACACCTTC.

This clonotype was counted once. The junction differs from germline at one of its ends, possibly a read error. V gene TRBV4-2 combines with J gene TRBJ1-5; unclear D gene. This CDR3 contains 14 residues. Germline V gene data show CDR1 as LGHNA and CDR2 as YNFKEQ. The CDR3 nucleotides are TGTGCCAGCAGCCCATCCGGCCCTCGGCAGCTCCAGCATTTT. This codes for CASSPSGPRQLQHF.

This clonotype occurred a few times. The J gene is TRBJ1-2, the V gene TRBV7-2; D remains unclear. Per germline, CDR1 SGHTA and CDR2 FQGNSA. CDR3 length: 13 residues. The V gene lost 5 bases and the J gene lost 7 bases, with 14 bases spanning the gap. The CDR3 loop reads CASSHIPVLGYTF. Written as DNA, the CDR3 is TGTGCCAGCAGCCACATCCCCGTCCTTGGCTACACCTTC.

This clonotype was seen a few times. The chain is built from TRBV28 and TRBJ2-5, with a tentative D call TRBD2 (5 bases). The V gene lost 8 bases and the J gene lost 5 bases, with 15 bases spanning the gap. The CDR3 runs 13 residues. Germline V gene data show CDR1 as MDHEN and CDR2 as SYDVKM. The CDR3 sequence: CASSAVSVETQYF. The CDR3 coding sequence is TGTGCCAGCTCAGCGGTTTCGGTGGAGACCCAGTACTTC.

This clonotype was counted only a few times. The rearrangement links TRBV20-1 to TRBJ2-5; D call uncertain. Trimming removed 5 bases at V and 1 base at J, with 8 bases between. CDR3 length: 12 residues. CDR1 is DFQATT, CDR2 SNEGSKA, per germline (reference sequence). The CDR3, as DNA: TGCAGTGCTGTCAGTATCCAAGAGACCCAGTACTTC. The encoded protein is CSAVSIQETQYF.